These T cell receptor beta chains were read from a single sample in a study of cytomegalovirus exposure and HLA in healthy donors. Sequencing used immunoSEQ multiplex PCR; TCRdb keeps in-frame clones, though not all of them. The sample contains roughly 150,000 clones, roughly 77% of which appear only once. The specimen sequenced was PBMCs. These receptors were obtained from a man aged 25 to 45 in good health. The CDR3 runs from the conserved cysteine through the conserved F or W. The D gene is left open where the match is weak. Only some rows state a clone size, as once, few, many or a class for expanded clones.

>NA|TRBV28|NA|TRBJ2-7
CASSVLRPGEQYF
TGTGCCAGCAGTGTTCTTCGGCCGGGCGAGCAGTACTTC
>TRBD2|TRBV5-4|NA|TRBJ2-3
CASSRGLQGAQTGTDTQYF
TGTGCCAGCAGCCGGGGACTACAAGGGGCTCAAACCGGCACAGATACGCAGTATTTT
>TRBD1|TRBV11-2|NA|TRBJ1-1
CASSSGQGGIAFF
TGTGCCAGCAGCTCGGGACAGGGGGGGATCGCTTTCTTT
>NA|TRBV7-9|NA|TRBJ1-4
CSSSPGGGGYGEKLFF
TGTTCCAGCAGCCCGGGTGGGGGGGGCTATGGTGAAAAACTGTTTTTT
>NA|TRBV27|NA|TRBJ1-5
CASSFNGRNQPQHF
TGTGCCAGCAGTTTCAATGGGAGAAATCAGCCCCAGCATTTT
>NA|TRBV29-1|few|TRBJ1-4
CSDYARGISEKLFF
TGCAGCGACTATGCCAGGGGAATTAGTGAAAAACTGTTTTTT
>NA|TRBV19|NA|TRBJ1-2
CASSRGNTNYGYTF
TGTGCCAGTAGTAGAGGCAATACCAACTATGGCTACACCTTC
>NA|TRBV29-1|few|TRBJ2-7
CSGRGINYEQYF
TGCAGCGGCAGAGGGATCAACTACGAGCAGTACTTC
>NA|TRBV27|NA|TRBJ1-1
CASSLDSRLNTEAFF
TGTGCCAGCAGCTTGGATAGCCGACTGAACACTGAAGCTTTCTTT
>TRBD2|TRBV25-1|NA|TRBJ2-2
CASSFGLAGNTGELFF
TGTGCCAGCAGTTTCGGACTAGCGGGGAACACCGGGGAGCTGTTTTTT
>NA|TRBV5-6|NA|TRBJ2-4
CASSLLGFQAKNIQYF
TGTGCCAGCAGCTTGCTAGGATTTCAAGCCAAAAACATTCAGTACTTC
>NA|TRBV19|NA|TRBJ1-4
CATSQERFREKLFF
TGTGCCACCTCCCAGGAGCGGTTTAGGGAAAAACTGTTTTTT
>NA|TRBV18|NA|TRBJ1-5
CASSQAGRGNQPQHF
TGTGCCAGCTCACAAGCGGGGAGGGGGAATCAGCCCCAGCATTTT
>TRBD1|TRBV27|NA|TRBJ2-7
CASCSKHRGHYEQYF
TGTGCCAGCTGCTCCAAACACAGGGGGCACTACGAGCAGTACTTC
>NA|TRBV15|NA|TRBJ2-7
CATSREIQGYEQYF
TGTGCCACCAGCAGAGAAATCCAGGGCTACGAGCAGTACTTC
>TRBD2|TRBV6-5|NA|TRBJ2-1
CASSQAGVYNEQFF
TGTGCCAGCAGCCAAGCGGGAGTCTACAATGAGCAGTTCTTC
>TRBD2|TRBV7-9|once|TRBJ2-1
CASSYGGAVNVEEQFF
TGTGCCAGCAGCTACGGGGGGGCGGTGAACGTTGAGGAGCAGTTCTTC
>NA|TRBV28|once|TRBJ2-3
CASSSGSLWDTQYF
TGTGCCAGCAGTTCCGGGTCACTTTGGGATACGCAGTATTTT